These 17 T cell receptor beta chains were sequenced from one sample in a study of T cell responses to AZD1222 COVID-19 vaccine. Generated by immunoSEQ multiplex PCR, the TCRdb table keeps only in-frame clones and is missing some. This table holds about 140,000 clones, around 90% found once. The source was peripheral blood, collected 28 days after the second AZD1222 dose. The receptor set was obtained from an adult who received the AZD1222 COVID-19 vaccine.

The rearrangement joins TRBV29-1 to TRBJ2-7; 11 nucleotides align to TRBD2. V shed 3 bases, J shed 6 bases, and the junction held 4 bases outside the gene matches. The germline V gene encodes CDR1 SQVTM and CDR2 ANQGSEA. The CDR3 length is 13 residues. CDR3 bases: TGCAGCGTTGAGGGGCTAGCGGGAGGCGAGCAGTACTTC. It codes for CSVEGLAGGEQYF.

Concerning this clone: Its ends do not fully match the called genes, so a read error is possible. Written as DNA, the CDR3 is TGCGCCAGCAGAGAGTCAGGGTCTGGAAACACCATATATTTT. This translates into CASRESGSGNTIYF. The chain carries TRBV10-2 and TRBJ1-3, with D perhaps TRBD1 (5 bases). Germline V gene data show CDR1 as WSHSY and CDR2 as SAAADI. The CDR3 runs to 14 residues.

This chain uses TRBV6-1 with TRBJ2-3; 9 bases align to TRBD1. This CDR3 region has 16 residues. V shed 4 bases, J shed 7 bases, and the junction held 12 bases outside the gene matches. The V gene's germline CDR1 is MNHNS and CDR2 SASEGT. The CDR3 DNA sequence: TGTGCCAGCAGTGCCGAAAGGGGACAGGGAGGTAATACGCAGTATTTT. Encoded protein: CASSAERGQGGNTQYF.

The chain employs TRBV5-1 and TRBJ2-2; maybe TRBD2 (5 bases). Germline CDR1 SGHRS, CDR2 YFSETQ. CDR3 length equals 17 residues. Between the trimmed V and J ends, which lost 0 bases and 4 bases, there was a span of 16 bases. CDR3 sequence reads: CASSLGRGLSGTGELFF. As DNA, the CDR3 is TGCGCCAGCAGCTTGGGCCGGGGTTTATCGGGCACCGGGGAGCTGTTTTTT.

The gene calls are TRBV30 and TRBJ2-3; D may be TRBD1 (6 bases). The V end lost 3 bases, the J end lost 5 bases, and 12 bases lay between the germline ends. Germline CDR1 and CDR2: GTSNPN and SVGIG (reference sequence). The CDR3 loop spans 13 amino acids. The CDR3 loop is CAWRGASLDTQYF. The CDR3 bases are TGTGCCTGGAGGGGGGCTAGCTTAGATACGCAGTATTTT.

The chain recombines TRBV4-2 with TRBJ1-2, with 9 nucleotides matching TRBD1. J lost 6 bases, V lost 3 bases, and 2 bases had no gene match. The CDR3 has 13 amino acids. The germline V gene encodes CDR1 LGHNA and CDR2 YNFKEQ. The CDR3 coding sequence is TGTGCCAGCAGCCACGGACAGGGGAATGGCTACACCTTC. Amino acid sequence: CASSHGQGNGYTF.

V and J are TRBV21-1 and TRBJ1-2; TRBD1, the table's D call, was not compared with the DNA. TRBV21-1 is recorded as a pseudogene. The CDR3 has 11 amino acids. The CDR3 sequence: CAGSTGKGYTF. The CDR3 DNA sequence: TGTGCCGGGTCGACAGGGAAAGGCTACACCTTC.

CDR3 coding DNA: TGCGCCAGCAGCTTGGAGGCGGGGGGGCGGTACGAGCAGTACTTC. This sequence encodes CASSLEAGGRYEQYF. This chain connects TRBV5-1 to TRBJ2-7; 9 nucleotides match TRBD2. The CDR3 is made up of 15 amino acids. V was clipped by 0 bases and J by 4 bases; unmatched bases: 5. Germline values: CDR1 SGHRS, CDR2 YFSETQ.

This chain links TRBV5-1 with TRBJ1-1; TRBD1 might be the D (5 bases). The germline V gene has CDR1 SGHRS and CDR2 YFSETQ. Trimming took off 5 bases at V and 6 bases at J, with 14 bases between the two ends. This CDR3 has 13 residues. CDR3 protein: CASRRSDSSEAFF. The CDR3 region has the DNA TGCGCCAGCAGACGATCCGACAGTTCTGAAGCTTTCTTT.

The sample holds a few counts of this clone. The rearrangement links TRBV6-5 to TRBJ2-7, with 9 nucleotides matching TRBD1. The CDR3 extends over 15 amino acids. Germline V gives CDR1 MNHEY, CDR2 SVGAGI. V lost 11 bases to trimming and J lost 9 bases; unmatched junction nucleotides: 20. The CDR3 sequence is CAVWDTDRGRGGQYF. CDR3 coding DNA: TGTGCCGTATGGGATACGGACAGGGGCCGAGGAGGGCAGTACTTC.

V is TRBV6-1 and J is TRBJ1-5, with D unresolved. Trimming stripped 2 bases from V and 5 bases from J, with 7 bases between. The V gene's germline CDR1 is MNHNS and CDR2 SASEGT. CDR3 length equals 13 residues. CDR3 protein: CASSENTYQPQHF. The CDR3 nucleotides are TGTGCCAGCAGTGAAAACACATATCAGCCCCAGCATTTT.

V gene TRBV7-9 combines with J gene TRBJ2-2; 8 positions match TRBD1. The V and J ends lost 5 bases and 1 base, in that order; junction bases with no gene match: 3. Germline CDR1 is SEHNR and CDR2 is FQNEAQ (reference sequence). The CDR3 covers 15 residues. This chain's CDR3 is CASSRDRRNTGELFF. CDR3 nucleotides: TGTGCCAGCAGCCGGGACAGGAGGAACACCGGGGAGCTGTTTTTT.

The rearrangement uses TRBV7-9 and TRBJ2-5; the match to TRBD1 covers 8 bases. This CDR3 has 16 amino acids. The germline V gene has CDR1 SEHNR and CDR2 FQNEAQ (reference sequence). J was trimmed by 2 bases and V by 3 bases; bases with no gene match: 8. The CDR3 sequence is CASSLYTGTGQETQYF. In DNA form, the CDR3 reads TGTGCCAGCAGCTTGTATACCGGGACAGGACAAGAGACCCAGTACTTC.

V and J are TRBV4-1 and TRBJ2-3, with TRBD2 matching 7 bases. The CDR3 consists of 16 residues. With V trimmed by 3 bases and J by 4 bases, 10 bases remained unmatched. Germline V CDR1 and CDR2: MGHRA, YSYEKL. This CDR3 is CASSQSGTRGPDTQYF. The DNA of the CDR3 is TGCGCCAGCAGCCAGAGCGGGACTCGGGGCCCAGATACGCAGTATTTT.

This clone has only one observation. This chain joins TRBV5-4 and TRBJ1-4; TRBD1 agrees at 12 bases. V gave up 0 bases and J gave up 8 bases; unmatched junction bases: 11. Germline V CDR1 and CDR2: SGHNT, YYREEE (reference sequence). The length of the CDR3 is 18 residues. The CDR3 is CASSLGGTGGAGGEKLFF. In DNA form, the CDR3 reads TGTGCCAGCAGCTTGGGGGGGACAGGGGGCGCGGGAGGCGAAAAACTGTTTTTT.

The chain is built from TRBV2 and TRBJ2-3; D unclear. The CDR3 spans 13 residues. Germline V gene lookup returns CDR1 SNHLY and CDR2 FYNNEI. V lost 3 bases, J lost 0 bases, and 4 bases lay in between. The CDR3 protein is CASSDLSTDTQYF. The CDR3, as DNA: TGTGCCAGCAGTGATCTTAGCACAGATACGCAGTATTTT.

The chain is built from TRBV11-2 and TRBJ2-3; TRBD2 agrees at 11 bases. The CDR3 is 16 residues long. Germline V gene data show CDR1 as SGHAT and CDR2 as FQNNGV. Trimming cost V 0 bases and J 5 bases; bases outside gene matches: 4. CDR3 sequence reads: CASSLDLSGRVDTQYF. The CDR3 DNA reads TGTGCCAGCAGCTTAGATCTTAGCGGGAGGGTAGATACGCAGTATTTT.